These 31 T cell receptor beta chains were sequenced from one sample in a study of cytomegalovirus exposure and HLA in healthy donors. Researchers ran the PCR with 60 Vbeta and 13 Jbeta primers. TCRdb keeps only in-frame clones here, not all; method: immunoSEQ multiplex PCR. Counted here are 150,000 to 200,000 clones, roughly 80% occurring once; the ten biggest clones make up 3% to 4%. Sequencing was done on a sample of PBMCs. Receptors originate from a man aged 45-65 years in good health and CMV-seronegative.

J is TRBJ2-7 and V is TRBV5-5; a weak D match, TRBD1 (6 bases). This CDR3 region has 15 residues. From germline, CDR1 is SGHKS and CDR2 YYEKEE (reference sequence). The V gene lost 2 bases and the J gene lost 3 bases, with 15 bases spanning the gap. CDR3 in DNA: TGTGCCAGCAGCTTAGGGACATCTAAGGTCTACGAGCAGTACTTC. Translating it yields CASSLGTSKVYEQYF.

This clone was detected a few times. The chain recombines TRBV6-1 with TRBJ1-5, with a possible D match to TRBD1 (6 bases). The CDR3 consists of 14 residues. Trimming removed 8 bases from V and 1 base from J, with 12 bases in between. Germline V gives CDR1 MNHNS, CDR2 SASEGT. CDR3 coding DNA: TGTGCCAGCGATGCAAGGGGGAGCAATCAGCCCCAGCATTTT. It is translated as CASDARGSNQPQHF.

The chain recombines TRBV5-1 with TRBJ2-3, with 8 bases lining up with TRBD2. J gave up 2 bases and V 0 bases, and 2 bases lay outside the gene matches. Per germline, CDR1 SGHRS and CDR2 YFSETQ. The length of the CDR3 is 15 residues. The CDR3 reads CASSLGGRYTDTQYF. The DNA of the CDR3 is TGCGCCAGCAGCTTGGGCGGGAGGTACACAGATACGCAGTATTTT.

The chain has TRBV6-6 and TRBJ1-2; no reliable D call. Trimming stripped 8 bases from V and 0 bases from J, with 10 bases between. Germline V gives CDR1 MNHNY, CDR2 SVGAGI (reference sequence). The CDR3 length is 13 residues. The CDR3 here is CASERTANYGYTF. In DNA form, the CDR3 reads TGTGCCAGCGAGAGGACTGCTAACTATGGCTACACCTTC.

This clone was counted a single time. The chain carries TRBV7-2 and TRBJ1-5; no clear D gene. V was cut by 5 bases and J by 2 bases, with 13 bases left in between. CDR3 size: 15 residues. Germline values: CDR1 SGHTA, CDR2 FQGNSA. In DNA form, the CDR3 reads TGTGCCAGCAGCCCCGGGAGGGCTGGCAATCAGCCCCAGCATTTT. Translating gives CASSPGRAGNQPQHF.

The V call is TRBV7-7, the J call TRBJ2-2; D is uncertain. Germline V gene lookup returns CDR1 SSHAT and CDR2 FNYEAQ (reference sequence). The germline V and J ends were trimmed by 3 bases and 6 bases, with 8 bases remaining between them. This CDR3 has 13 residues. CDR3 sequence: CASSFNPAGELFF. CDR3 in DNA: TGTGCCAGCAGCTTCAATCCGGCCGGGGAGCTGTTTTTT. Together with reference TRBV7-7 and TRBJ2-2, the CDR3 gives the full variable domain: GAGVSQSPRYKVTKRGQDVTLRCDPISSHATLYWYQQALGQGPEFLTYFNYEAQPDKSGLPSDRFSAERPEGSISTLTIQRTEQRDSAMYRCASSFNPAGELFFGEGSRLTVL.

CDR3 nucleotides: TGTGCCAGCAGTGTGGCTTGGAGCAATCAGCCCCAGCATTTT. As protein: CASSVAWSNQPQHF. The chain joins TRBV27 to TRBJ1-5; no firm D call. Trimming cost V 5 bases and J 1 base, with 9 bases left between them. This CDR3 is 14 amino acids long. CDR1 and CDR2 (germline): MNHEY, SMNVEV (reference sequence).

CDR3 sequence reads: CASSLGAGRQYF. The CDR3 DNA follows: TGTGCCAGCAGCTTAGGGGCGGGTCGTCAGTACTTC. The chain couples TRBV7-2 to TRBJ2-7; D perhaps matches TRBD2 (5 bases). Deletions cut 1 base from V and 10 bases from J, with 11 bases between. The CDR3 loop spans 12 amino acids. Germline CDR1 and CDR2: SGHTA and FQGNSA.

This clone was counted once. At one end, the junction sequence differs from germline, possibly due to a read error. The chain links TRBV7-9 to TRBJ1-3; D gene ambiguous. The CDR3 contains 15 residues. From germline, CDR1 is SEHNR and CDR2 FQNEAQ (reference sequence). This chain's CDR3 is CSSRPPPRFGNTIYF. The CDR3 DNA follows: TGTTCCAGCAGACCCCCCCCGCGATTCGGAAACACCATATATTTT.

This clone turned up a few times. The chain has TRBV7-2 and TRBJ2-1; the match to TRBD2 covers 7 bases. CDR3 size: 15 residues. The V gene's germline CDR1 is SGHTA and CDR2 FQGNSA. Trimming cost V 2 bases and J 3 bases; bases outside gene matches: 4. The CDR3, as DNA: TGTGCCAGCAGCTTAAGGGCGGGGGACTACAATGAGCAGTTCTTC. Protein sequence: CASSLRAGDYNEQFF.

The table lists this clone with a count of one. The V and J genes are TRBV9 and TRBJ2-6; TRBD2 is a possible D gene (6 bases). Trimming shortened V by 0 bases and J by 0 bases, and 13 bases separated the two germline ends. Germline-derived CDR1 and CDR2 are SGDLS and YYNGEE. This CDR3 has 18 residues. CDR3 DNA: TGTGCCAGCAGCGTAGCGGGACTGGACTACTCTGGGGCCAACGTCCTGACTTTC. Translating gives CASSVAGLDYSGANVLTF.

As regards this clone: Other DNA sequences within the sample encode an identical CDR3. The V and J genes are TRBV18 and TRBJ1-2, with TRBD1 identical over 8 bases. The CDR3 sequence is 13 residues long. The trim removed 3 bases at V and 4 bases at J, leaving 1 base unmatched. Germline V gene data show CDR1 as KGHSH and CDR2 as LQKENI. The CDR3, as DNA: TGTGCCAGCTCACCGGACAGGGTCTATGGCTACACCTTC. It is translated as CASSPDRVYGYTF. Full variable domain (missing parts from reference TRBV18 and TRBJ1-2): NAGVMQNPRHLVRRRGQEARLRCSPMKGHSHVYWYRQLPEEGLKFMVYLQKENIIDESGMPKERFSAEFPKEGPSILRIQQVVRGDSAAYFCASSPDRVYGYTFGSGTRLTVV.

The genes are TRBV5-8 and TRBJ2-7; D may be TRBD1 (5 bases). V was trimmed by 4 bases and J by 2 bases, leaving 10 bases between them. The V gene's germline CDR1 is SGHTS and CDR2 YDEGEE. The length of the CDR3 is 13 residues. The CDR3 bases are TGTGCCAGCAGCAGAAGACAGCCCTACGAGCAGTACTTC. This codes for CASSRRQPYEQYF.

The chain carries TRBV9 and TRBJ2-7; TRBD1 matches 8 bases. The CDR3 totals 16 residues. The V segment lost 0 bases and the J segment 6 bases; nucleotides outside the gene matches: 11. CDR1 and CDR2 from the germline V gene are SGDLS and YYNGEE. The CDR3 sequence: CASSVGVGGQGVEQYF. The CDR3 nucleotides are TGTGCCAGCAGCGTAGGGGTTGGAGGACAGGGAGTCGAGCAGTACTTC.

The CDR3 DNA reads TGCGCCAGCAGCCAAGATAACCGGAATCAGCCCCAGCATTTT. Amino acids: CASSQDNRNQPQHF. This chain connects TRBV4-3 to TRBJ1-5; D unresolved. Germline assignment: CDR1 LGHNA and CDR2 YSLEER. The ends were cut back, 0 bases at V and 4 bases at J, with 7 bases in the middle. The CDR3 sequence is 14 residues long.

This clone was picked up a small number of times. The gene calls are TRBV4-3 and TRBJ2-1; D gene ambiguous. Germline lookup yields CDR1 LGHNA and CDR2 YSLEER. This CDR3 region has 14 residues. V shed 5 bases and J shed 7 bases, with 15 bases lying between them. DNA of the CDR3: TGCGCCAGCAGCGATGCCGGGTTGCGGAATGAGCAGTTCTTC. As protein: CASSDAGLRNEQFF.

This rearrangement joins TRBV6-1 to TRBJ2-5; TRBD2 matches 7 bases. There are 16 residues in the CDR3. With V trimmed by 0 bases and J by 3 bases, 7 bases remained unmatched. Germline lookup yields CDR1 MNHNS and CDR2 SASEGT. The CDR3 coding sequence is TGTGCCAGCAGTGAAGCACCCTCCGGGACTAAAGAGACCCAGTACTTC. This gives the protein CASSEAPSGTKETQYF.

CDR3 sequence reads: CASSPSPGSYNSPLHF. The CDR3, as DNA: TGTGCCAGCAGTCCCTCGCCGGGCTCCTATAATTCACCCCTCCACTTT. The V gene is TRBV7-6, the J gene TRBJ1-6, with D unclear. The germline CDR1 and CDR2 sequences are SGHVS and FNYEAQ. This CDR3 is 16 amino acids long. V lost 6 bases and J lost 0, with 12 bases in between.

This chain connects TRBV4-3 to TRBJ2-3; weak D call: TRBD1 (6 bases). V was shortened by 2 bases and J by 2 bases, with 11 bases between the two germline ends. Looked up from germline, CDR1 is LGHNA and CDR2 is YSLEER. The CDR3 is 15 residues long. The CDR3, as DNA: TGCGCCAGCAGCCAAAGGGACACGTACACAGATACGCAGTATTTT. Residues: CASSQRDTYTDTQYF.

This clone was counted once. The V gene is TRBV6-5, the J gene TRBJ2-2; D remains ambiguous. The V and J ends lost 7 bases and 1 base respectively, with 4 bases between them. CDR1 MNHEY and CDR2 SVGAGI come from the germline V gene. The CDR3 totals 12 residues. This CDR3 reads CASIGNTGELFF. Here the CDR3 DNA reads TGTGCCAGCATCGGGAACACCGGGGAGCTGTTTTTT.

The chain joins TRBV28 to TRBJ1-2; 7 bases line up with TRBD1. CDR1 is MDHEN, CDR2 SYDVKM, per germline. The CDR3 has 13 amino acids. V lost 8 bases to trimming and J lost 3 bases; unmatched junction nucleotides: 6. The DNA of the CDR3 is TGTGCCAGCCTGTCCGGGACAGACTATGGCTACACCTTC. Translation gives CASLSGTDYGYTF.

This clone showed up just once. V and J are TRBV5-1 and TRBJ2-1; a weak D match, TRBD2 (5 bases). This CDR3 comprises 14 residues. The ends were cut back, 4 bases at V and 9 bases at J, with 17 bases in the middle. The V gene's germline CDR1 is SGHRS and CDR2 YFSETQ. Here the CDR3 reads CASSPLATSSEQFF. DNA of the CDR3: TGCGCCAGCAGCCCCCTAGCAACGTCGAGTGAGCAGTTCTTC.

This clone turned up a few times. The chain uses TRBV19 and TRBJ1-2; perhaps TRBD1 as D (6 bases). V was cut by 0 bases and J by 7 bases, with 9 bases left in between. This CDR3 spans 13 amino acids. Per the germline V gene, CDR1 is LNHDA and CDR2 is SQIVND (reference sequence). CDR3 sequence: CASSIDRTAGYTF. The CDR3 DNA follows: TGTGCCAGTAGTATAGACAGGACAGCTGGCTACACCTTC. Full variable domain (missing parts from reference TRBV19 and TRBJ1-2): DGGITQSPKYLFRKEGQNVTLSCEQNLNHDAMYWYRQDPGQGLRLIYYSQIVNDFQKGDIAEGYSVSREKKESFPLTVTSAQKNPTAFYLCASSIDRTAGYTFGSGTRLTVV.

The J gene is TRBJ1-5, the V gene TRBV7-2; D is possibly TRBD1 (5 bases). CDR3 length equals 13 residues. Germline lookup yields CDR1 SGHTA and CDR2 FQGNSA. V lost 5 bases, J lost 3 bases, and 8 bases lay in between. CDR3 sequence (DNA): TGTGCCAGCAGCGACAGTTACAATCAGCCCCAGCATTTT. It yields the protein CASSDSYNQPQHF.

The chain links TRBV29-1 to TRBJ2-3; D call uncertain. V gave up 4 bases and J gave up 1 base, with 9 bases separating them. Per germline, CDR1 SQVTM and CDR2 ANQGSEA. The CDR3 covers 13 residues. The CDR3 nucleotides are TGCAGCGTTGCCTCCTTTGGCACAGATACGCAGTATTTT. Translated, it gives CSVASFGTDTQYF.

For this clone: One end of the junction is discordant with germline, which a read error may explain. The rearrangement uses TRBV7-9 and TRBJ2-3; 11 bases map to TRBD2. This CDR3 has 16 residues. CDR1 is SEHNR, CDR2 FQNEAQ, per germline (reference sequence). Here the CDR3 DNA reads TGTTCCAGCAGCCTCGGCACTAGCGGGGGAGGGGATACGCAGTATTTT. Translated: CSSSLGTSGGGDTQYF.

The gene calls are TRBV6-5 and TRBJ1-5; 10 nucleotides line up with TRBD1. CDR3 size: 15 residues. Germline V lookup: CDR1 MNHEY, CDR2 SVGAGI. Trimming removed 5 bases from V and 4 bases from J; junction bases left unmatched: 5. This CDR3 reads CASSLTGGGNQPQHF. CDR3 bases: TGTGCCAGCAGTCTGACAGGGGGCGGGAATCAGCCCCAGCATTTT.

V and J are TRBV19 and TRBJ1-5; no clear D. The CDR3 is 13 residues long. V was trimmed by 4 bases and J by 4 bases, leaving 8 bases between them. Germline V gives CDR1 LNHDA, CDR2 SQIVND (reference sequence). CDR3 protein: CASSTRANQPQHF. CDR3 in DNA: TGTGCCAGTAGTACTAGAGCTAATCAGCCCCAGCATTTT.

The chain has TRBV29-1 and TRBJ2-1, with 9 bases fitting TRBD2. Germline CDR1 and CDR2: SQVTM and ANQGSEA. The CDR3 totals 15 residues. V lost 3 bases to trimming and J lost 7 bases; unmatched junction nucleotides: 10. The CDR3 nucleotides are TGCAGCGTTGATGTTATGCGGGGGGGCACGAATGAGCAGTTCTTC. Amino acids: CSVDVMRGGTNEQFF.

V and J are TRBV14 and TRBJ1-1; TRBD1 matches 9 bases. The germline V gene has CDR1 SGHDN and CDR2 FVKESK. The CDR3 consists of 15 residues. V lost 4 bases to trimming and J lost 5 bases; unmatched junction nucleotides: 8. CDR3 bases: TGTGCCAGCAGCCTTGGGACAGGGAAGGTGACTGAAGCTTTCTTT. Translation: CASSLGTGKVTEAFF.

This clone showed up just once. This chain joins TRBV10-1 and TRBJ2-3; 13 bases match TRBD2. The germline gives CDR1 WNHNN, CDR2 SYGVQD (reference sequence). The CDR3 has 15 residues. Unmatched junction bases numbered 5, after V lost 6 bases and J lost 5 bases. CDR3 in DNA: TGCGCCAGCAGCTCGACTAGCGGGGGGAGAGATACGCAGTATTTT. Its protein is CASSSTSGGRDTQYF.